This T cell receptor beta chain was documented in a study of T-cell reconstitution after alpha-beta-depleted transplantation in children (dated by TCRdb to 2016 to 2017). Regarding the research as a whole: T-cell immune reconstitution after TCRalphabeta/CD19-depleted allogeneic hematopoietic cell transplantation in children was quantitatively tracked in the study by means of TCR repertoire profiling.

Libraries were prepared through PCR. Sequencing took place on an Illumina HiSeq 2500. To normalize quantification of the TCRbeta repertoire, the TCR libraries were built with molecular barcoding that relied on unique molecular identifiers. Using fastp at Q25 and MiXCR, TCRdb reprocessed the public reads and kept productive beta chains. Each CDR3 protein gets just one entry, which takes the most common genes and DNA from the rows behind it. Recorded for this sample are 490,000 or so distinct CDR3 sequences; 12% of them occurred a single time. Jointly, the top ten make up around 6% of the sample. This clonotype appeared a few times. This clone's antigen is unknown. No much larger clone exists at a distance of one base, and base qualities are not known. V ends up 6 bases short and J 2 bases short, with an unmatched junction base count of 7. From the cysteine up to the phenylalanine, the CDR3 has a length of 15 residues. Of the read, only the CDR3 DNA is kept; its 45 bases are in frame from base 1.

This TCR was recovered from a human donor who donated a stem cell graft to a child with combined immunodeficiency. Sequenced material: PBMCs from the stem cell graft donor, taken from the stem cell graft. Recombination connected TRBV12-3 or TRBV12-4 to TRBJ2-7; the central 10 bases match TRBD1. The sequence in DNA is TGTGCCAGCAGCGAAGGACAGGGGGTAACCTACGAGCAGTACTTC. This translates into CASSEGQGVTYEQYF.